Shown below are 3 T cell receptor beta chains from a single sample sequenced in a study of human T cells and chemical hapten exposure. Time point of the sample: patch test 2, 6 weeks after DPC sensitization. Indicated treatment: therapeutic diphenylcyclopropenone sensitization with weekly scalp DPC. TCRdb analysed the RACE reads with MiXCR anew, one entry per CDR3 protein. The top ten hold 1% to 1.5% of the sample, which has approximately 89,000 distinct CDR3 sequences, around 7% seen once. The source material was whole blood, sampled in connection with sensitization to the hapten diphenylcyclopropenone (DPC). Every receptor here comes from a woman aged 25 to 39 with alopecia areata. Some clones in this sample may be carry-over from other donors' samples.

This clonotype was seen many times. The CDR3 protein is CSATTGIQNIQYF. CDR3 coding DNA: TGCAGTGCAACGACAGGGATACAAAACATTCAGTACTTC. The chain uses TRBV20-1 and TRBJ2-4; TRBD1 matches 7 bases. J lost 5 bases, V lost 6 bases, and 7 bases had no gene match. Per the germline V gene, CDR1 is DFQATT and CDR2 is SNEGSKA (reference sequence). CDR3 size: 13 residues.

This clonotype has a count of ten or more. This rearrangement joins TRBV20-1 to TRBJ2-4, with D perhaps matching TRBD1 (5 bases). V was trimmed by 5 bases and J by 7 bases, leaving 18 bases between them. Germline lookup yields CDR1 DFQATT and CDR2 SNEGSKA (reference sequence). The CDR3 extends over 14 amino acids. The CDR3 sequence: CSAGILGPENIQYF. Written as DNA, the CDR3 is TGCAGTGCTGGAATATTGGGGCCGGAGAACATTCAGTACTTC.

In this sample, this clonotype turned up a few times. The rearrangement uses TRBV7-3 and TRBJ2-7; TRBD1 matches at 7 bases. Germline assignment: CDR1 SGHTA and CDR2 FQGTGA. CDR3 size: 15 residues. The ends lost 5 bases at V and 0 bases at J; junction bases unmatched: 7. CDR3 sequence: CASSPRQGSSYEQYF. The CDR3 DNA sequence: TGTGCCAGCAGCCCGCGACAGGGAAGCTCCTACGAGCAGTACTTC.